Reported below is one TCR beta chain. Its antigen is currently unknown. These data originate in a study of CD8+ T cells in alopecia areata. Treatment given: oral pan-JAK inhibitor, 5-10 mg twice daily. Patients with alopecia areata provided lesional scalp punch biopsies as well as peripheral blood. Extraction of RNA preceded its reverse transcription into cDNA, which served as the sequencing template. The data were produced by immunoSEQ multiplex PCR, yet TCRdb's version contains in-frame clones alone and is incomplete. The sample records 200,000 to 250,000 clones, 64% being singletons. Overall study findings and caveats: Relative to normal scalp, lesional scalp, especially alopecia totalis/universalis, showed higher clonality. Scalp clonality and expanded CD8+ clones among the top 100 were significantly decreased by tofacitinib. Many expanded lesional clones persisted in scalp and blood during tofacitinib.

Sample: CD4+ T cells sorted from blood, taken at week 4, from a patient treated with tofacitinib. This receptor was identified in a human donor with alopecia areata.

The CDR3 sequence is CASSPGYNEQFF. CDR3 in DNA: TGTGCCAGCTCCCCAGGCTACAATGAGCAGTTCTTC. The rearrangement links TRBV18 to TRBJ2-1; no reliable D call. The CDR3 sequence is 12 residues long. Germline V gene lookup returns CDR1 KGHSH and CDR2 LQKENI. Trimming took 6 bases from V and 3 from J, leaving 6 bases between them.